One sample yielded the 11 T cell receptor beta chains listed below, sequenced in a study of T cell clonality in common variable immunodeficiency. The data were produced by immunoSEQ multiplex PCR, yet TCRdb's version contains in-frame clones alone and is incomplete. There are under 30,000 clones in the sample, none observed a single time. The source material was peripheral blood mononuclear cells. The source of these receptors is a person aged 18 to 70 in good health.

This clone appeared many times. The CDR3 is cut off 3 residues early in the read; its end comes from the germline J gene. The V and J genes are TRBV5-1 and TRBJ1-2, with D unresolved. This CDR3 spans 15 amino acids. Germline CDR1 reads SGHRS; CDR2 reads YFSETQ. The V gene lost 4 bases and the J gene lost 3 bases, with 16 bases spanning the gap. This chain's CDR3 is CASSQVVYRDYGYTF. The sequenced CDR3 bases are TGCGCCAGCAGCCAAGTGGTCTACAGAGACTATGGC.

This clone was detected ten times or more. The sequenced fragment ends 3 residues before the CDR3 boundary, so the rest is inferred from the germline J gene. V gene TRBV13 combines with J gene TRBJ2-4, with TRBD1 matching 8 bases. The CDR3 runs to 18 residues. The germline CDR1 and CDR2 sequences are PRHDT and FYEKMQ (reference sequence). Trimming removed 5 bases from V and 0 bases from J; junction bases left unmatched: 12. CDR3 sequence: CASSVDRDKSLAKNIQYF. Incomplete CDR3 DNA: TGTGCCAGCAGCGTGGACAGGGATAAATCTCTAGCCAAAAACATT.

Turning to this clone: The read stops 3 residues short of the end of the CDR3; the missing end is completed from the germline J gene. This chain uses TRBV7-6 with TRBJ1-1; the match to TRBD1 covers 7 bases. V gave up 5 bases and J gave up 2 bases; unmatched junction bases: 14. Germline-derived CDR1 and CDR2 are SGHVS and FNYEAQ. The CDR3 spans 17 residues. Partial CDR3 DNA: TGTGCCAGCAGCCTTTCCTACGCCGGGACAGCCAACACTGAA. Translation gives CASSLSYAGTANTE. The full CDR3 protein reads CASSLSYAGTANTEAFF.

This clone was counted a few times. The read ends 3 residues shy of where the CDR3 ends; the end is completed using the germline J gene. The gene calls are TRBV6-2 or TRBV6-3 and TRBJ1-5; D possibly corresponds to TRBD1 (6 bases). This CDR3 is built from 15 residues. V was shortened by 3 bases and J by 4 bases, with 13 bases between the two germline ends. Germline-derived CDR1 and CDR2 are MNHEY and SVGEGT. The sequenced part of the CDR3 DNA is TGTGCCAGCAGTTATGTAGCAGGGGCAAATCAGCCC. This encodes CASSYVAGANQP. The whole CDR3 is CASSYVAGANQPQHF.

This clone appeared many times. The read finishes 3 residues shy of the CDR3 end, and the germline J gene is used to complete it. The chain combines TRBV5-1 with TRBJ1-4, with TRBD1 identical over 8 bases. CDR1 SGHRS and CDR2 YFSETQ come from the germline V gene. After removal of 3 bases from V and 5 bases from J, the junction contained 9 bases not matched to a gene. The CDR3 has 16 amino acids. The part of the CDR3 DNA that was read is TGCGCCAGCAGCTCAGTGGGACAGGAAAAGAATGAAAAA. It translates to CASSSVGQEKNEK. The CDR3 in full is CASSSVGQEKNEKLFF.

In this sample, this clone turned up many times. The CDR3 extends 3 residues past the end of the read, so its final part is completed from the germline J gene. V gene TRBV20-1 combines with J gene TRBJ2-3; no clear D gene. Trimming removed 2 bases at V and 3 bases at J, with 9 bases between. CDR3 length: 13 residues. Germline CDR1 and CDR2: DFQATT and SNEGSKA (reference sequence). The CDR3 DNA, read in part, is TGCAGTGCTAGATTTTCCTTGACAGATACG. Its protein is CSARFSLTDT. The whole CDR3 protein is CSARFSLTDTQYF.

There are many counts of this clone. The sequenced part of the CDR3 DNA is TGCAGTCCCACCCCTAGCGGGGGGGTCACCGGGGAG. Its protein is CSPTPSGGVTGE. The whole CDR3 reads CSPTPSGGVTGELFF. The chain employs TRBV20-1 and TRBJ2-2; 12 nucleotides agree with TRBD2. The CDR3 is cut off 3 residues early in the read; its end comes from the germline J gene. The germline V gene encodes CDR1 DFQATT and CDR2 SNEGSKA (reference sequence). Germline trimming cut 8 bases from V and 4 bases from J; bases unmatched to any gene: 8. This CDR3 spans 15 amino acids.

This clone was detected many times. The CDR3 end falls 3 residues outside the read, so it is completed with the germline J gene. The chain is built from TRBV19 and TRBJ1-5; tentative D call: TRBD1 (5 bases). V dropped 7 bases and J dropped 5 bases, with 12 bases sitting between them. The CDR3 spans 13 residues. Germline V gives CDR1 LNHDA, CDR2 SQIVND (reference sequence). CDR3 residues: CASNTGTHQPQHF. The sequenced CDR3 bases are TGTGCCAGTAATACAGGAACCCATCAGCCC.

In its sample, this clone was seen a few times. The read gets to within 3 residues of the CDR3 end, and the germline J gene fills in the rest. Other DNA sequences in the sample encode the same CDR3. The chain recombines TRBV18 with TRBJ2-1, with TRBD2 matching over 9 bases. The germline V gene encodes CDR1 KGHSH and CDR2 LQKENI. The CDR3 runs to 17 residues. J gave up 5 bases and V 3 bases, and 11 bases lay outside the gene matches. The DNA read from the CDR3 is TGTGCCAGCTCACCCCAGCAGATGCGGGGGGGGGACAATGAG. Protein: CASSPQQMRGGDNE. The full CDR3 is CASSPQQMRGGDNEQFF.

This clone has a handful of counts. The read ends 3 residues shy of where the CDR3 ends; the end is completed using the germline J gene. The sample has other DNA sequences that encode this CDR3 too. The J gene is TRBJ1-3, the V gene TRBV19, with 7 positions matching TRBD1. Germline assignment: CDR1 LNHDA and CDR2 SQIVND (reference sequence). This CDR3 has 14 amino acids. The V and J ends lost 9 bases and 0 bases, in that order; junction bases with no gene match: 5. The covered CDR3 bases are TGTGCCAGCGCACAGGGGAGCTCTGGAAACACC. Residues: CASAQGSSGNT. The complete CDR3 protein is CASAQGSSGNTIYF. Full variable domain (rest looked up from reference TRBV19 and TRBJ1-3): DGGITQSPKYLFRKEGQNVTLSCEQNLNHDAMYWYRQDPGQGLRLIYYSQIVNDFQKGDIAEGYSVSREKKESFPLTVTSAQKNPTAFYLCASAQGSSGNTIYFGEGSWLTVV.

This clone has ten or more counts. The read halts 3 residues ahead of the CDR3 end, with the missing end drawn from the germline J gene. This chain joins TRBV6-2 or TRBV6-3 and TRBJ1-1; no reliable D call. Germline V gene lookup returns CDR1 MNHEY and CDR2 SVGEGT. The CDR3 runs to 12 residues. CDR3 DNA, as far as it was read: TGTGCCAGCAGTTACTCGAAAGGGGAA. Its protein product is CASSYSKGE. From start to end, the CDR3 is CASSYSKGEAFF.